This T cell receptor beta chain was captured by sequencing in a study of cytotoxic CD8 clonotypes in ibrutinib-treated CLL. TCRdb's table, derived via immunoSEQ multiplex PCR, lists solely in-frame clones and lacks some. The profile covers 130,000 to 150,000 clones, with about 80% appearing a single time and 10% to 15% taken by the ten largest. About 2 micrograms of genomic DNA, which was extracted from cryopreserved PBMCs, served as the material used for the TCR beta libraries. With 5 bases removed from V and 3 bases from J, the gap between germline ends came to 3 bases. CDR3 length: 11 residues. Germline CDR1 reads SGHDT; CDR2 reads YYEEEE. To note about this clone: In the same sample, other DNA sequences code for this CDR3.

This receptor was identified in a human donor with chronic lymphocytic leukemia. Specimen: PBMCs, collected after 12 months of ibrutinib treatment. The chain links TRBV5-6 to TRBJ2-1; unclear D gene. CDR3 protein: CASSSYNEQFF. The DNA of the CDR3 is TGTGCCAGCAGTAGCTACAATGAGCAGTTCTTC.